This paragraph covers one T cell receptor beta chain sequence. These data are taken from a study of blood T cell repertoires in COVID-19. About the study: Donors in the United States, Italy and Spain gave samples during acute or convalescent COVID-19.

CDR3 size: 18 residues. V lost 5 bases and J lost 5; bases outside the gene matches: 19. Germline values: CDR1 MDHEN, CDR2 SYDVKM. Under the authors' procedure: Amplifying reference gene primers gave estimates of nucleated cell counts. Sequenced by immunoSEQ multiplex PCR; TCRdb stores in-frame clones only, minus some. V and J calls plus clone size are reproduced from that table; the DNA served to infer D and trimming. This sample has 150,000 to 200,000 clones; about four fifths occur once, and the top ten carry roughly 9.6%. Recovery meant two consecutive negative NP/OP PCR tests, professional clearance, or resolved symptoms.

Sequencing was carried out using PBMCs or T cells enriched from blood (not recorded which). The chain uses TRBV28 and TRBJ1-2; 8 nucleotides match TRBD1. The source of this sequence is a man aged 45 to 65 who had recovered from COVID-19. The CDR3, as DNA: TGTGCCAGCAGTCCCCAGGGGGCGCTCATTCAGGGATCGTATGGCTACACCTTC. Its protein is CASSPQGALIQGSYGYTF.